These 22 T cell receptor beta chains share one sample of origin, sequenced in a study of blood T cells in healthy people across ages. A J-beta primer mix and a sample-barcoded 5' primer were used in a second PCR of about 6 to 12 cycles. TCRdb analysed the 5' RACE reads with MiXCR anew, one entry per CDR3 protein. There are some 640,000 distinct CDR3 sequences in the sample; less than 35% occur only once, and about a sixth lies in the top ten. Material for sequencing was blood. These receptors were obtained from a woman over 75 in good health.

The rearrangement joins TRBV15 to TRBJ1-1; tentatively, D is TRBD1 (6 bases). Looked up from germline, CDR1 is LNHNV and CDR2 is YYDKDF (reference sequence). V was cut by 5 bases and J by 7 bases, with 17 bases left in between. This CDR3 is built from 14 residues. This CDR3 is CATSAGQRFREAFF. In DNA form, the CDR3 reads TGTGCCACCAGCGCGGGACAACGGTTTCGTGAAGCTTTCTTT.

In its sample, this clonotype was seen a few times. This chain joins TRBV2 and TRBJ2-5; 7 bases align to TRBD2. CDR3 length: 15 amino acids. Trimming took 7 bases from V and 11 from J; bases not matched to a gene: 19. Germline values: CDR1 SNHLY, CDR2 FYNNEI. CDR3 coding DNA: TGTGCCAGCATGTTCATAGCGGGTGACAACAATGAGCAGTACTTC. This sequence encodes CASMFIAGDNNEQYF.

Concerning this clonotype: This may stem from a read error, because a much larger clone lies one nucleotide away. V usage is TRBV12-5 and J usage is TRBJ2-1; tentative D call: TRBD2 (5 bases). CDR3 length: 13 amino acids. V was cut by 8 bases and J by 3 bases, with 11 bases left in between. The germline V gene has CDR1 LGHNT and CDR2 FRNRAP. The CDR3 loop reads CASKRGRYNEQFF. The DNA for the CDR3 is TGTGCTAGTAAAAGAGGGCGCTACAATGAGCAGTTCTTC.

Worth noting for this clonotype: A clone one base away is much larger, so this may be a read error. V usage is TRBV5-1 and J usage is TRBJ2-1; no definite D call. Germline CDR1 is SGHRS and CDR2 is YFSETQ. Trimming cost V 1 base and J 13 bases, with 15 bases left between them. The CDR3 has 13 residues. In nucleotides, the CDR3 is TGCGCCAGCAGCTTGCCACCCATAGAGACCCAGTTCTTC. Its protein product is CASSLPPIETQFF.

The chain links TRBV2 to TRBJ2-1; 8 bases are a match to TRBD2. Germline V gene sequence: CDR1 SNHLY, CDR2 FYNNEI. Trimming at V came to 4 bases and at J to 4 bases, leaving 9 bases not matched to a gene. This CDR3 is 16 amino acids long. The CDR3 DNA follows: TGTGCCAGCAGTGGGGGGCGGGGGGAACCTTACAATGAGCAGTTCTTC. Translated: CASSGGRGEPYNEQFF.

This clonotype was recorded many times. This sequence may be a read error, since a much larger clone differs from it by one base. V is TRBV20-1 and J is TRBJ2-7; D is uncertain. Germline CDR1 DFQATT, CDR2 SNEGSKA (reference sequence). Trimming shortened V by 2 bases and J by 4 bases, and 15 bases separated the two germline ends. This CDR3 comprises 14 residues. The CDR3 DNA follows: TGCAGTGCTAGAACCCCCGGCCAGAGGTACGAGCAGTACTTC. Protein sequence: CSARTPGQRYEQYF.

This clonotype was found many times. The chain carries TRBV6-5 and TRBJ2-1; 8 positions agree with TRBD1. CDR3 length: 16 residues. Germline V lookup: CDR1 MNHEY, CDR2 SVGAGI. V lost 5 bases, J lost 5 bases, and 11 bases stayed unmatched. The CDR3 DNA sequence: TGTGCCAGCAGTCCAGGGGGCCCTTTGGGAGACAATGAGCAGTTCTTC. Protein product: CASSPGGPLGDNEQFF.

In this sample, this clonotype turned up many times. This rearrangement joins TRBV7-2 to TRBJ2-7, with TRBD2 identical over 10 bases. This CDR3 has 18 amino acids. V shed 3 bases and J 5 bases; nucleotides not matched to a gene: 16. CDR1 is SGHTA and CDR2 is FQGNSA in the germline V gene. The DNA for the CDR3 is TGTGCCAGCAGCTTCGCGGCTAGCGGGGGCCACGTCTTCCACGAGCAGTACTTC. The encoded protein is CASSFAASGGHVFHEQYF.

This clonotype was recorded once. This chain uses TRBV7-6 with TRBJ2-5; D uncertain. Near its end, the DNA agrees better with TRBJ2-7, so the J call may be wrong. Germline CDR1 and CDR2: SGHVS and FNYEAQ. The CDR3 sequence is 14 residues long. CDR3 DNA: TGTGCCAGCAGCTTAGTCACGGAGTGGGGCGAGCAGTACTTC. Its translation: CASSLVTEWGEQYF.

Many counts were recorded for this clonotype. V is TRBV7-2 and J is TRBJ2-3, with a weak D call TRBD2 (6 bases). CDR3 length equals 15 residues. Trimming pared 4 bases from V and 4 bases from J, leaving 15 bases between. CDR1 is SGHTA, CDR2 FQGNSA, per germline. As DNA, the CDR3 is TGTGCCAGCAGCTCGCAGGCGGGAAGAGCAGATACGCAGTATTTT. Residues: CASSSQAGRADTQYF.

The V call is TRBV15, the J call TRBJ2-3; 7 nucleotides line up with TRBD2. Germline V lookup: CDR1 LNHNV, CDR2 YYDKDF (reference sequence). The CDR3 runs to 16 residues. V was clipped by 1 base and J by 2 bases; unmatched bases: 6. The CDR3 nucleotides read TGTGCCACCAGCAGAGGTGGGACTACGACCACAGATACGCAGTATTTT. Encoded protein: CATSRGGTTTTDTQYF.

The table lists this clonotype with many counts. CDR3 sequence: CASSFGQGLETQYF. CDR3 sequence (DNA): TGTGCCAGCAGTTTTGGACAGGGGTTAGAGACCCAGTACTTC. The genes are TRBV12-3 or TRBV12-4 and TRBJ2-5; 9 positions agree with TRBD1. The CDR3 totals 14 residues. V gave up 3 bases and J gave up 4 bases; unmatched junction bases: 3.

This clonotype was counted many times. V and J are TRBV6-2 or TRBV6-3 and TRBJ2-7; possibly TRBD2 for D (6 bases). The CDR3 runs to 13 residues. Germline V CDR1 and CDR2: MNHEY, SVGEGT. V gave up 6 bases and J gave up 4 bases, with 13 bases separating them. CDR3 loop: CASRQVAGYEQYF. The CDR3 DNA follows: TGTGCCAGCAGGCAGGTGGCGGGGTACGAGCAGTACTTC.

The chain combines TRBV20-1 with TRBJ2-1; no clear D gene. V lost 0 bases and J 4 bases, leaving 7 bases between the germline ends. The CDR3 length is 13 residues. Germline V gives CDR1 DFQATT, CDR2 SNEGSKA (reference sequence). The CDR3 region is CSARDTEYNEQFF. DNA of the CDR3: TGCAGTGCTAGAGACACGGAATACAATGAGCAGTTCTTC.

Of note for this clonotype: A much larger clone differs by one base, so this may be a read error. The gene calls are TRBV30 and TRBJ1-5, with D unresolved. The V gene's germline CDR1 is GTSNPN and CDR2 SVGIG (reference sequence). The CDR3 runs to 15 residues. The ends were cut back, 0 bases at V and 4 bases at J, with 13 bases in the middle. CDR3 sequence reads: CAWSVDTAGNQPQHF. Here the CDR3 DNA reads TGTGCCTGGAGTGTAGATACCGCGGGGAATCAGCCCCAGCATTTT. The full variable domain, with the rest looked up from reference TRBV30 and TRBJ1-5, is SQTIHQWPATLVQPVGSPLSLECTVEGTSNPNLYWYRQAAGRGLQLLFYSVGIGQISSEVPQNLSASRPQDRQFILSSKKLLLSDSGFYLCAWSVDTAGNQPQHFGDGTRLSIL.

J is TRBJ2-7 and V is TRBV7-2, with TRBD2 matching 10 bases. TRBJ2-5 matches the DNA end more closely, so the J call is doubtful. Germline CDR1 reads SGHTA; CDR2 reads FQGNSA. CDR3 length: 17 residues. The CDR3 loop reads CASSLEASGSFRETQYF. The CDR3 nucleotides are TGTGCCAGCAGCTTAGAGGCTAGCGGGAGTTTTCGAGAGACCCAGTACTTC.

Many counts were recorded for this clonotype. This chain connects TRBV6-6 to TRBJ1-5; D remains ambiguous. The CDR3 runs 14 residues. Germline assignment: CDR1 MNHNY and CDR2 SVGAGI (reference sequence). V lost 5 bases and J 4 bases, leaving 12 bases between the germline ends. Here the CDR3 reads CASSPRAGNQPQHF. The CDR3 DNA is TGTGCCAGCAGTCCCCGTGCAGGAAATCAGCCCCAGCATTTT.

The chain recombines TRBV7-3 with TRBJ1-1; possibly TRBD1 for D (6 bases). This CDR3 has 16 residues. V was pared by 2 bases and J by 2 bases, with 15 bases between. Germline V gene data show CDR1 as SGHTA and CDR2 as FQGTGA. The CDR3 DNA is TGTGCCAGCAGCTTACGGGGGCTTTCGGTAAACACTGAAGCTTTCTTT. Translating gives CASSLRGLSVNTEAFF.

Concerning this clonotype: This clone may be a read error of a much larger clone one base away. The V gene is TRBV21-1, the J gene TRBJ1-2. TRBV21-1 corresponds to a pseudogene. The CDR3 is made up of 18 amino acids. As DNA, the CDR3 is TGTGTCAGCAGCAAATCCGGAGGACGGAGTATAGCTAACTATGGCTACACCTTC. Its translation: CVSSKSGGRSIANYGYTF.

The chain recombines TRBV11-2 with TRBJ2-1, with 7 bases fitting TRBD2. With V trimmed by 4 bases and J by 4 bases, 4 bases remained unmatched. Germline CDR1 SGHAT, CDR2 FQNNGV. The CDR3 consists of 14 residues. The CDR3 DNA reads as TGTGCCAGCAGCTCCCCGGGGGGATACAATGAGCAGTTCTTC. Protein product: CASSSPGGYNEQFF.

This clonotype has only a few counts. This may be a read error: a much more frequent sequence differs by one nucleotide. The chain combines TRBV27 with TRBJ2-3, with 10 nucleotides matching TRBD2. The V and J ends lost 1 base and 8 bases, in that order; junction bases with no gene match: 6. The CDR3 loop spans 15 amino acids. CDR1 and CDR2 from the germline V gene are MNHEY and SMNVEV (reference sequence). Written as DNA, the CDR3 is TGTGCCAGCAGTTTATTAGCGGGGGGAGGGGGTACGCAGTATTTT. Its protein is CASSLLAGGGGTQYF.

This clonotype was seen more than once but under ten times. The V and J genes are TRBV30 and TRBJ2-2; possibly TRBD1 for D (6 bases). Germline V gene sequence: CDR1 GTSNPN, CDR2 SVGIG (reference sequence). Trimming removed 4 bases from V and 6 bases from J, with 18 bases in between. This CDR3 contains 15 residues. This CDR3 is CAWTPGRDKAGELFF. CDR3 DNA: TGTGCCTGGACCCCGGGCAGGGACAAGGCCGGGGAGCTGTTTTTT.